The sequence of this TCR beta chain was determined in a study of blood T cell repertoires in COVID-19. Study overall: The origin of the acute and convalescent COVID-19 samples was the United States, Italy and Spain. The cDNA or gDNA used as material had been derived from T cells, B-cell-depleted T cells, or PBMCs.

Authors' methods: Estimates of nucleated cell counts were drawn from the amplification of reference gene primers. This table comes from immunoSEQ multiplex PCR, and its TCRdb copy is limited to in-frame clones, with some not included. The V and J calls and clone size were taken over from that table, and D and trimming were inferred from the DNA. The sample carries more than 90,000 clones, under 80% recorded once. The CDR3 covers 14 residues. V was pared by 3 bases and J by 5 bases, with 5 bases of the junction left unmatched. The germline CDR1 and CDR2 sequences are LGHDT and YNNKEL (reference sequence). This clone was observed a few times.

V usage is TRBV3-1 (or the pseudogene TRBV3-2) and J usage is TRBJ1-2, with TRBD1 identical over 8 bases. The specimen sequenced was peripheral blood. The receptor was derived from a middle-aged man with acute or convalescent COVID-19. The CDR3 coding sequence is TGTGCCAGCAGCCACCTGACAGGGGAGTATGGCTACACCTTC. Amino acid sequence: CASSHLTGEYGYTF.